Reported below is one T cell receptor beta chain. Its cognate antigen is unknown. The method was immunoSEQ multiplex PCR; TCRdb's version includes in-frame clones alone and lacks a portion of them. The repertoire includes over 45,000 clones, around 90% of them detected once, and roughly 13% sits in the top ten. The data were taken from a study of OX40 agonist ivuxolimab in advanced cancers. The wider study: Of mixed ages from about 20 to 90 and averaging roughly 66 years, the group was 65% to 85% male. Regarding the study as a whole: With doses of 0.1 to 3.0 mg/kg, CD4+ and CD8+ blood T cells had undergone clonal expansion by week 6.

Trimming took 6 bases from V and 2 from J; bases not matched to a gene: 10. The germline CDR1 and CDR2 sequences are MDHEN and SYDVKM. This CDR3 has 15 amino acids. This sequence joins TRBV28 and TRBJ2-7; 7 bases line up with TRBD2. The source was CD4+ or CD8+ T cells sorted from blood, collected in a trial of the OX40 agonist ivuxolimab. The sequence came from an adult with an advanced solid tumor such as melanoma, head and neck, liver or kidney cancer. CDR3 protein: CASSFTGTKTYEQYF. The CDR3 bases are TGTGCCAGCAGCTTCACCGGGACTAAGACCTACGAGCAGTACTTC.